The rows below give T cell receptor beta chains drawn from one sample of a study of T cells in Graves' hyperthyroidism and ophthalmopathy. In TCRdb, the multiplex PCR reads were re-called with MiXCR into one record per CDR3 protein. The data show 300,000 to 450,000 distinct CDR3 sequences, more than 14% seen once. Sample: blood. The receptors derive from a woman in her twenties or thirties with Graves' ophthalmopathy. Both conserved end residues are part of each CDR3. A D gene is named only where the DNA matches it firmly. Rows may omit the clone size; those that give it use once, few, many or a size class.

size	D	J	V	DNA	CDR3
many	-	TRBJ2-1	TRBV24-1	TGTGCCACCAGTGATTTTGGAGTTCCGGTGAATGAGCAGTTCTTC	CATSDFGVPVNEQFF
many	-	TRBJ1-3	TRBV12-3/TRBV12-4	TGTGCCAGCAGACCTCTTATCTCTGGAAACACCATATATTTT	CASRPLISGNTIYF
many	TRBD1	TRBJ2-7	TRBV20-1	TGCAGTGCTAGAGACGAACTCTGGACAGGGGCGTCGTACGAGCAGTACTTC	CSARDELWTGASYEQYF
many	-	TRBJ2-3	TRBV20-1	TGCAGTGCTAGAGATTGGACGGGGAGCACAGATACGCAGTATTTT	CSARDWTGSTDTQYF
-	-	TRBJ2-1	TRBV30	TGTGCCAGCAGCAATGGACAGTACAATGAGCAGTTCTTC	CASSNGQYNEQFF
many	TRBD1	TRBJ2-3	TRBV7-8	TGTGCCAGCAGCCCACAGGGGGCCTACAGCACAGATACGCAGTATTTT	CASSPQGAYSTDTQYF
-	-	TRBJ1-3	TRBV4-1	TGCGCCAGCAGCCAATTACTGGGGACCTCTGGAAACACCATATATTTT	CASSQLLGTSGNTIYF
many	TRBD2	TRBJ2-1	TRBV14	TGTGCCAGCAGCCCCCGGGCGCGGGGGGGCTCCTACAATGAGCAGTTCTTC	CASSPRARGGSYNEQFF
many	-	TRBJ2-7	TRBV6-1	TGTGCCAGCAGTGAATTAGGCTACGAGCAGTACTTC	CASSELGYEQYF
many	-	TRBJ2-3	TRBV28	TGTGCCAGCAGTTCCGTGTCCCGCCTGGGCACAGATACGCAGTATTTT	CASSSVSRLGTDTQYF
many	TRBD2	TRBJ2-3	TRBV3-1	TGTGCCAGCAGCCAAGGTCTAGCGGGGAGCACAGATACGCAGTATTTT	CASSQGLAGSTDTQYF
many	-	TRBJ2-7	TRBV11-2	TGTGCCAGCAGCTTAGGGTCAAGAACTTACGAGCAGTACTTC	CASSLGSRTYEQYF
many	-	TRBJ1-2	TRBV7-9	TGTGCCAGCAGCCTTTTCACATCTAACTATGGCTACACCTTC	CASSLFTSNYGYTF
many	-	TRBJ2-2	TRBV5-1	TGCGCCAGTGGGGCAGGCCGGACGAACACCGGGGAGCTGTTTTTT	CASGAGRTNTGELFF
-	-	TRBJ1-6	TRBV9	TGTGCCAGCAGCGCAGGAGCGGCGGACAATTCACCCCTCCACTTT	CASSAGAADNSPLHF
many	TRBD1	TRBJ1-1	TRBV15	TGTGCCACCAGCAGAGATAGACAGGGAGCCCTGAACACTGAAGCTTTCTTT	CATSRDRQGALNTEAFF
-	TRBD1	TRBJ2-7	TRBV10-1	TGCGCCAGCAGTGAGTCGAAGCTAGGACAGGGGAACGAGCAGTACTTC	CASSESKLGQGNEQYF
few	TRBD1	TRBJ2-5	TRBV27	TGTGCCAGCAGTTTTAGGGGGCAGACCCAAGAGACCCAGTACTTC	CASSFRGQTQETQYF
many	-	TRBJ1-1	TRBV3-1	TGTGCCAGCAGCCAAGATGTCCGGGGAACTGAAGCTTTCTTT	CASSQDVRGTEAFF
few	-	TRBJ2-2	TRBV6-2/TRBV6-3	TGTGCCAGTAACAAACCCCGCCGGGGTCCCGGGGAGCTGTTTTTT	CASNKPRRGPGELFF
many	-	TRBJ1-1	TRBV2	TGTGCCAGCAGTGGTAATCCGGCAGGGGTGAACACTGAAGCTTTCTTT	CASSGNPAGVNTEAFF
few	-	TRBJ1-5	TRBV19	TGTGCCAGTAGTATTTGGCCGCAGGGAGTTGATCAGCCCCAGCATTTT	CASSIWPQGVDQPQHF
many	TRBD1	TRBJ2-3	TRBV7-6	TGTGCCAGCAGCTTATATCAGGGGGCACGCACAGATACGCAGTATTTT	CASSLYQGARTDTQYF
-	TRBD2	TRBJ2-7	TRBV13	TGTGCCAGCGGATCGGGGGGCTCCTACGAGCAGTACTTC	CASGSGGSYEQYF
many	TRBD2	TRBJ2-3	TRBV2	TGTGCCAGCAGGGAGGCGGGGGGCACAGATACGCAGTATTTT	CASREAGGTDTQYF
-	-	TRBJ2-2	TRBV19	TGTGCCAGTAAGGTGAGGGGTCCGTACACCGGGGAGCTGTTTTTT	CASKVRGPYTGELFF
many	TRBD2	TRBJ2-5	TRBV27	TGTGCCAGCGGGGGGAGGAGCGGGGCCGTAGGGACCCAGTACTTC	CASGGRSGAVGTQYF
many	TRBD2	TRBJ2-3	TRBV24-1	TGTGCCACCAGTGATGTTCGGCGGGGGGCCGCAGATACGCAGTATTTT	CATSDVRRGAADTQYF
many	-	TRBJ1-1	TRBV20-1	TGCAGTGCTATTCCGGGCGTGAACACTGAAGCTTTCTTT	CSAIPGVNTEAFF
few	TRBD2	TRBJ2-1	TRBV20-1	TGCAGTGCTAGAGATCTTGATAGCGGGCCCTACAATGAGCAGTTCTTC	CSARDLDSGPYNEQFF
-	TRBD1	TRBJ2-5	TRBV5-1	TGCGCCAGCAGCTTGGGACAGGGGGCCGGAGAGACCCAGTACTTC	CASSLGQGAGETQYF
-	TRBD1	TRBJ2-7	TRBV19	TGCGGCGCTCGGGACAGGAAAGGCGAGCAGTACTTC	CGARDRKGEQYF
many	TRBD2	TRBJ2-7	TRBV5-1	TGCGCCAGCAGCTGGGGGGGACGTACACCCTACGAGCAGTACTTC	CASSWGGRTPYEQYF
many	-	TRBJ2-7	TRBV7-2	TGTGCCAGCAGCTTTGGCCTGGGCGAACCCCACGAGCAGTACTTC	CASSFGLGEPHEQYF
many	-	TRBJ2-7	TRBV28	TGTGCAGTCTCGGCCTACGAGCAGTACTTC	CAVSAYEQYF
many	TRBD1	TRBJ2-1	TRBV4-1	TGCGCCAGCAGCCCAAGTGGTGGACAGGGGGGATACGAGCAGTTCTTC	CASSPSGGQGGYEQFF
few	-	TRBJ2-5	TRBV4-2	TGTGCCAGCAGCCAGATGGAGTTCCAGTCCGGGGAGACCCAGTACTTC	CASSQMEFQSGETQYF
many	-	TRBJ2-1	TRBV28	TGTGCCGTCTGGAGAACCTACAATGAGCAGTTCTTC	CAVWRTYNEQFF
-	-	TRBJ1-6	TRBV9	TGTGCCAGCAGCCCAAGGGAGAATTCACCCCTCCACTTT	CASSPRENSPLHF
-	TRBD1	TRBJ1-5	TRBV2	TGTGCCAGCAGATCACAGGGGGTAGGCAATCAGCCCCAGCATTTT	CASRSQGVGNQPQHF
many	-	TRBJ1-1	TRBV7-8	TGTGCCAGCAGCTTTATTACTTCCAACACTGAAGCTTTCTTT	CASSFITSNTEAFF
-	-	TRBJ1-1	TRBV12-3/TRBV12-4	TGTGCCAGCATCTCAGGCTCCCGTGGGAGCATTGAAGCTTCCTTT	CASISGSRGSIEASF
-	-	TRBJ2-5	TRBV5-1	TGCGCCAGCAGCCGCCGTCCGGGACACCCGCAAGAGACCCAGTACTTC	CASSRRPGHPQETQYF
few	-	TRBJ1-6	TRBV7-9	TGTGCCAGCAGCGAGCAGATCTCCTATAATTCACCCCTCCACTTT	CASSEQISYNSPLHF
many	-	TRBJ2-3	TRBV7-3	TGTGCCAGCAGCTTGTGGGGCACAGATACGCAGTATTTT	CASSLWGTDTQYF
many	-	TRBJ1-2	TRBV6-1	TGTGCCAGCAGTGAACAGGGTTTCGATGGCTACACCTTC	CASSEQGFDGYTF
many	TRBD2	TRBJ2-1	TRBV20-1	TGCAGTGCTAGAGGAGAACTAGCGGGGCGGTACAATGAGCAGTTCTTC	CSARGELAGRYNEQFF
many	-	TRBJ2-5	TRBV12-5	TGTGCTAGTGACCCCGGAGGAGGGGGCCTGTTCTACGAGACCCAGTACTTC	CASDPGGGGLFYETQYF
few	-	TRBJ1-3	TRBV10-3	TGTGCCATCACCACAGAAAGGGGAAACACCATATATTTT	CAITTERGNTIYF
many	-	TRBJ1-2	TRBV13	TGTGCCAGCAGCTACAAACACCGGGACGATCCGCGCTACACCTTC	CASSYKHRDDPRYTF
many	-	TRBJ2-3	TRBV11-2	TGTGCCAGCAGCTTAGAGATCACAGATACGCAGTATTTT	CASSLEITDTQYF
many	-	TRBJ1-3	TRBV20-1	TGCAGTGCTAGAGTCCCTGGGACGTCGGGAAACACCATATATTTT	CSARVPGTSGNTIYF
many	-	TRBJ2-1	TRBV28	TGTGCCAGCAGCCAAAACACAGGGCCTCTCCTCTACAATGAGCAGTTCTTC	CASSQNTGPLLYNEQFF
-	TRBD1	TRBJ2-7	TRBV7-3	TGTGCCAGCAGCTTAGGGGACAGGGGTTCGGACGAGCAGGACTTC	CASSLGDRGSDEQDF
many	-	TRBJ2-3	TRBV5-1	TGCGCCAGCAGCTTGCGCCCCCAGGGTGATACGCAGTATTTT	CASSLRPQGDTQYF